Below, 23 T cell receptor beta chains from the same sample are listed, as sequenced in a study of T cells in Graves' hyperthyroidism and ophthalmopathy. Researchers took RNA transcripts and amplified the TCR beta CDR3 regions from them. The TCR CDR3 first-round RT-PCR relied on the HTBI primer set. TCRdb re-analysed the multiplex PCR reads in MiXCR, keeping a single row per CDR3 protein. The sample gives around 700,000 distinct CDR3 sequences, 18% of which show up once; over 15% is in the top ten. Sequencing used blood. All receptors derive from a woman in her 50s with Graves' hyperthyroidism that later progressed to Graves' ophthalmopathy.

This clonotype has ten or more counts. The rearrangement joins TRBV6-1 to TRBJ1-6; D might be TRBD1 (6 bases). Between the trimmed V and J ends, which lost 5 bases and 10 bases, there was a span of 12 bases. The CDR3 is 13 amino acids. CDR1 is MNHNS and CDR2 is SASEGT in the germline V gene. The chain's CDR3 is CASSQWDTSPLHF. In DNA, the CDR3 is TGTGCCAGCAGTCAATGGGACACGTCACCCCTCCACTTT.

This sequence joins TRBV4-1 and TRBJ1-5; D unresolved. Trimming removed 0 bases from V and 0 bases from J, with 18 bases in between. The germline gives CDR1 MGHRA, CDR2 YSYEKL. There are 19 residues in the CDR3. CDR3 in DNA: TGCGCCAGCAGCCAAGAGGCAGCAATCGGTTCCTATAGCAATCAGCCCCAGCATTTT. It translates to CASSQEAAIGSYSNQPQHF.

This rearrangement joins TRBV7-2 to TRBJ1-2, with D possibly being TRBD1 (6 bases). This CDR3 contains 14 residues. V shed 1 base and J shed 5 bases, with 11 bases lying between them. Germline V gene lookup returns CDR1 SGHTA and CDR2 FQGNSA. CDR3 coding DNA: TGTGCCAGCAGCTTAGACAGGGACGTATATGGCTACACCTTC. It translates to CASSLDRDVYGYTF.

This clonotype was recorded many times. V and J are TRBV11-2 and TRBJ1-6, with a possible D match to TRBD1 (6 bases). The germline CDR1 and CDR2 sequences are SGHAT and FQNNGV. There are 16 residues in the CDR3. V lost 5 bases and J 4 bases, leaving 15 bases between the germline ends. The CDR3, as DNA: TGTGCCAGCAGCAGCGACGAGACAGGTTATAATTCACCCCTCCACTTT. It yields the protein CASSSDETGYNSPLHF.

This clonotype has at least ten counts. This sequence joins TRBV7-9 and TRBJ2-1; 8 positions agree with TRBD2. The CDR3 contains 15 residues. The ends lost 6 bases at V and 4 bases at J; junction bases unmatched: 8. CDR1 and CDR2 from the germline V gene are SEHNR and FQNEAQ (reference sequence). The CDR3 DNA reads TGTGCCAGCAGATCACCGGGACTAGTTTACAATGAGCAGTTCTTC. It yields the protein CASRSPGLVYNEQFF.

The V gene is TRBV4-1, the J gene TRBJ2-7; D call uncertain. This CDR3 is built from 15 residues. Trimming stripped 4 bases from V and 0 bases from J, with 13 bases between. CDR1 MGHRA and CDR2 YSYEKL come from the germline V gene. The CDR3 coding sequence is TGCGCCAGCAGCCCTAAGGCACAGTACTCCTACGAGCAGTACTTC. Protein product: CASSPKAQYSYEQYF.

V is TRBV4-1 and J is TRBJ2-3; TRBD2 aligns across 9 bases. This CDR3 is 16 amino acids long. With V trimmed by 2 bases and J by 1 base, 4 bases remained unmatched. The germline V gene encodes CDR1 MGHRA and CDR2 YSYEKL. CDR3 loop: CASSQWSSGGTDTQYF. CDR3 in DNA: TGCGCCAGCAGCCAATGGTCTAGCGGGGGCACAGATACGCAGTATTTT.

This clonotype was observed a handful of times. The J gene is TRBJ2-7, the V gene TRBV20-1, with a tentative D call TRBD2 (6 bases). The V end lost 7 bases, the J end lost 0 bases, and 13 bases lay between the germline ends. Germline CDR1 is DFQATT and CDR2 is SNEGSKA (reference sequence). The CDR3 is 13 amino acids. CDR3 sequence (DNA): TGCAGTGTCGGGCGGGGTAGCTCCTACGAGCAGTACTTC. Encoded protein: CSVGRGSSYEQYF.

The V call is TRBV5-1, the J call TRBJ1-1; TRBD1 agrees at 8 bases. The CDR3 runs 17 residues. V lost 0 bases to trimming and J lost 1 base; unmatched junction nucleotides: 8. Germline lookup yields CDR1 SGHRS and CDR2 YFSETQ. The CDR3, as DNA: TGCGCCAGCAGCTTGGCGGGCAGGGGGCCGACGAACACTGAAGCTTTCTTT. Protein sequence: CASSLAGRGPTNTEAFF. Full variable domain (rest looked up from reference TRBV5-1 and TRBJ1-1): KAGVTQTPRYLIKTRGQQVTLSCSPISGHRSVSWYQQTPGQGLQFLFEYFSETQRNKGNFPGRFSGRQFSNSRSEMNVSTLELGDSALYLCASSLAGRGPTNTEAFFGQGTRLTVV.

This clonotype was seen ten or more times. The chain is built from TRBV7-9 and TRBJ1-3; TRBD1 agrees at 8 bases. This CDR3 comprises 15 residues. V lost 5 bases, J lost 2 bases, and 5 bases stayed unmatched. Germline CDR1 SEHNR, CDR2 FQNEAQ (reference sequence). The CDR3 DNA is TGTGCCAGCAGCCTTACAGGGGGGACTGGAAACACCATATATTTT. Its protein product is CASSLTGGTGNTIYF.

This clonotype was picked up many times. The chain has TRBV12-3 or TRBV12-4 and TRBJ1-2, with D possibly TRBD1 on 5 matching bases. CDR3 size: 13 residues. V lost 3 bases, J lost 7 bases, and 12 bases lay in between. In nucleotides, the CDR3 is TGTGCCAGCAGTTTGGGAGGGACCTCTGGCTACACCTTC. It translates to CASSLGGTSGYTF.

This clonotype came up once. This may be a read error, as it is one base from a much larger clone. This chain uses TRBV15 with TRBJ2-3; D is perhaps TRBD1 or TRBD2 (5 bases each). Trimming left V 7 bases short and J 1 base short, with 15 bases between. Germline loops: CDR1 LNHNV, CDR2 YYDKDF (reference sequence). The CDR3 consists of 15 residues. CDR3 DNA sequence: TGTGCCACCAACTTAGGGACCGTCCGCACAGATACGCAGTATTTT. Translating it yields CATNLGTVRTDTQYF. The full variable domain, in which reference TRBV15 and TRBJ2-3 provide the parts outside the CDR3, is DAMVIQNPRYQVTQFGKPVTLSCSQTLNHNVMYWYQQKSSQAPKLLFHYYDKDFNNEADTPDNFQSRRPNTSFCFLDIRSPGLGDTAMYLCATNLGTVRTDTQYFGPGTRLTVL.

This clonotype was recorded a few times. The V gene is TRBV20-1, the J gene TRBJ1-2; 8 positions match TRBD1. The CDR3 is 14 residues long. Germline-derived CDR1 and CDR2 are DFQATT and SNEGSKA (reference sequence). V shed 6 bases and J 0 bases; nucleotides not matched to a gene: 6. This chain's CDR3 is CSADDRGSNYGYTF. DNA for the CDR3: TGCAGTGCCGATGACAGGGGATCTAACTATGGCTACACCTTC.

The V call is TRBV11-2, the J call TRBJ1-4; the match to TRBD1 covers 8 bases. CDR3 size: 15 residues. The J segment lost 4 bases and the V segment lost 5 bases, leaving 6 bases of the junction unmatched. The germline V gene encodes CDR1 SGHAT and CDR2 FQNNGV. The CDR3 DNA sequence: TGTGCCAGCAGCGTCAGGGGGCTCATTAATGAAAAACTGTTTTTT. It is translated as CASSVRGLINEKLFF. The full variable domain, with the rest looked up from reference TRBV11-2 and TRBJ1-4, is EAGVAQSPRYKIIEKRQSVAFWCNPISGHATLYWYQQILGQGPKLLIQFQNNGVVDDSQLPKDRFSAERLKGVDSTLKIQPAKLEDSAVYLCASSVRGLINEKLFFGSGTQLSVL.

This clonotype was seen ten or more times. The rearrangement links TRBV3-1 to TRBJ2-1; 9 bases are shared with TRBD2. Per the germline V gene, CDR1 is LGHDT and CDR2 is YNNKEL (reference sequence). This CDR3 region has 16 residues. V lost 0 bases, J lost 8 bases, and 8 bases stayed unmatched. The CDR3 is CASSQDRAGGFDEQFF. CDR3 sequence (DNA): TGTGCCAGCAGCCAAGATCGGGCGGGGGGGTTCGATGAGCAGTTCTTC.

This clonotype was found many times. The chain recombines TRBV5-1 with TRBJ1-1; TRBD1 matches at 9 bases. Germline V gives CDR1 SGHRS, CDR2 YFSETQ. The J segment lost 0 bases and the V segment lost 1 base, leaving 7 bases of the junction unmatched. This CDR3 is built from 17 residues. In DNA form, the CDR3 reads TGCGCCAGCAGCTTGTCCCCCCGGACAGGGGTGAACACTGAAGCTTTCTTT. Translating it yields CASSLSPRTGVNTEAFF.

A few counts support this clonotype. The chain couples TRBV6-5 to TRBJ1-4, with unresolved D. V was shortened by 1 base and J by 7 bases, with 10 bases between the two germline ends. Germline V gene lookup returns CDR1 MNHEY and CDR2 SVGAGI. The CDR3 sequence is 14 residues long. In DNA form, the CDR3 reads TGTGCCAGCAGTTACTACAGTCCTAGTGAAAAACTGTTTTTT. This gives the protein CASSYYSPSEKLFF.

The chain carries TRBV28 and TRBJ2-5; TRBD2 aligns across 13 bases. The CDR3 extends over 15 amino acids. The V segment lost 6 bases and the J segment 0 bases; nucleotides outside the gene matches: 1. Per the germline V gene, CDR1 is MDHEN and CDR2 is SYDVKM. In DNA form, the CDR3 reads TGTGCCAGCAGGACTAGCGGGGGGTACCAAGAGACCCAGTACTTC. Its translation is CASRTSGGYQETQYF.

This clonotype was seen a handful of times. The chain has TRBV11-3 and TRBJ2-2; D might be TRBD1 or TRBD2, each matching 6 bases. CDR3 length equals 15 residues. V dropped 6 bases and J dropped 2 bases, with 13 bases sitting between them. Germline V gene sequence: CDR1 SGHNT, CDR2 YENEEA. Here the CDR3 reads CASSSSGANTGELFF. The CDR3 DNA is TGTGCCAGCAGTTCGTCGGGGGCTAACACCGGGGAGCTGTTTTTT.

This clonotype was recorded at least ten times. The chain couples TRBV18 to TRBJ2-1; 12 nucleotides agree with TRBD2. Trimming removed 1 base from V and 5 bases from J; junction bases left unmatched: 9. The CDR3 runs to 18 residues. CDR1 KGHSH and CDR2 LQKENI come from the germline V gene. DNA of the CDR3: TGTGCCAGCTCACCACGTCCCCTAGCGGGGGGGCCCCACAATGAGCAGTTCTTC. It encodes CASSPRPLAGGPHNEQFF.

This clonotype was seen ten or more times. The chain employs TRBV5-1 and TRBJ2-2; perhaps TRBD1 as D (5 bases). Germline V gives CDR1 SGHRS, CDR2 YFSETQ. Trimming removed 1 base at V and 3 bases at J, with 10 bases between. There are 15 residues in the CDR3. CDR3 in amino acids: CASSLSGRYTGELFF. CDR3 nucleotides: TGCGCCAGCAGCTTGTCAGGGCGATACACCGGGGAGCTGTTTTTT.

A few counts support this clonotype. V is TRBV14 and J is TRBJ2-1, with a weak D call TRBD2 (5 bases). The germline gives CDR1 SGHDN, CDR2 FVKESK. The CDR3 runs 15 residues. V lost 0 bases and J 6 bases, leaving 12 bases between the germline ends. CDR3 region: CASSQDLSGFNEQFF. CDR3 nucleotide sequence: TGTGCCAGCAGCCAAGATCTTTCGGGGTTCAATGAGCAGTTCTTC.

This clonotype turned up a few times. The V call is TRBV20-1, the J call TRBJ1-3, with 7 bases matching TRBD1. CDR1 DFQATT and CDR2 SNEGSKA come from the germline V gene (reference sequence). The V and J ends lost 3 bases and 2 bases, in that order; junction bases with no gene match: 1. The CDR3 runs to 13 residues. The chain's CDR3 is CSARGTAGNTIYF. The CDR3 nucleotides are TGCAGTGCTAGGGGGACAGCTGGAAACACCATATATTTT.